This entry lists 23 T cell receptor beta chains sequenced from one sample in a study of identifying expanded T cells in peripheral blood. Assay: immunoSEQ multiplex PCR; the TCRdb copy retains only in-frame clones and omits some. The data show about 90,000 clones, around 90% seen once. Sequencing was performed on blood. The receptors shown here come from a person between 18 and 75 years old in good health.

This clone has a single count. The rearrangement links TRBV7-9 to TRBJ2-5, with 8 positions matching TRBD1. Germline trimming cut 4 bases from V and 4 bases from J; bases unmatched to any gene: 11. This CDR3 comprises 16 residues. The germline V gene has CDR1 SEHNR and CDR2 FQNEAQ (reference sequence). The CDR3 reads CASSSGQGRISETQYF. The CDR3 DNA reads TGTGCCAGCAGCTCCGGACAGGGAAGAATATCAGAGACCCAGTACTTC.

The V and J genes are TRBV2 and TRBJ2-5; D possibly corresponds to TRBD2 (6 bases). Germline lookup yields CDR1 SNHLY and CDR2 FYNNEI. The V and J ends lost 4 bases and 11 bases respectively, with 23 bases between them. CDR3 length equals 15 residues. The CDR3 reads CASSVQRVSQGEQYF. CDR3 DNA: TGTGCCAGCAGTGTCCAGCGGGTGTCGCAGGGAGAGCAGTACTTC.

This clone was detected many times. The chain joins TRBV7-9 to TRBJ1-6, with D uncertain. The germline gives CDR1 SEHNR, CDR2 FQNEAQ (reference sequence). The germline V and J ends were trimmed by 1 base and 10 bases, with 8 bases remaining between them. This CDR3 comprises 13 residues. CDR3 DNA: TGTGCCAGCAGCTTAGGAACGAAGTCACCCCTCCACTTT. Encoded protein: CASSLGTKSPLHF.

This clone was observed once. CDR3 in amino acids: CAISEAWGYTF. CDR3 sequence (DNA): TGTGCCATCAGTGAGGCGTGGGGCTACACCTTC. The chain combines TRBV10-3 with TRBJ1-2; no reliable D call. Germline CDR1 is ENHRY and CDR2 is SYGVKD. The CDR3 is 11 residues long. Trimming removed 2 bases from V and 8 bases from J, with 6 bases in between.

V is TRBV19 and J is TRBJ1-2; perhaps TRBD1 as D (6 bases). CDR3 size: 15 residues. The V end lost 4 bases, the J end lost 0 bases, and 12 bases lay between the germline ends. Germline V gene lookup returns CDR1 LNHDA and CDR2 SQIVND (reference sequence). This chain's CDR3 is CASSTAGAANYGYTF. The CDR3 nucleotides are TGTGCCAGTAGTACCGCAGGGGCGGCTAACTATGGCTACACCTTC.

The chain carries TRBV19 and TRBJ2-5; no firm D call. From germline, CDR1 is LNHDA and CDR2 SQIVND (reference sequence). The CDR3 has 13 residues. Trimming shortened V by 4 bases and J by 5 bases, and 11 bases separated the two germline ends. Here the CDR3 DNA reads TGTGCCAGTAGTAGAGGCTCGTGGGAGACCCAGTACTTC. This codes for CASSRGSWETQYF.

The genes are TRBV4-1 and TRBJ2-1, with D maybe TRBD2 (5 bases). V was trimmed by 1 base and J by 6 bases, leaving 16 bases between them. CDR3 size: 16 residues. From germline, CDR1 is MGHRA and CDR2 YSYEKL. The CDR3 sequence: CASSQVGSLFSNEQFF. The CDR3 DNA reads TGCGCCAGCAGCCAAGTGGGGAGCTTATTTAGCAATGAGCAGTTCTTC.

This rearrangement joins TRBV2 to TRBJ1-1, with 7 positions matching TRBD1. V dropped 7 bases and J dropped 9; count of bases not matched to a gene: 8. From germline, CDR1 is SNHLY and CDR2 FYNNEI. The CDR3 is 12 residues long. CDR3 in DNA: TGTGCCAGCACGGCGGACAGGTCACAAGCTTTCTTT. It yields the protein CASTADRSQAFF. Combining the CDR3 with reference TRBV2 and TRBJ1-1 gives the whole variable domain EPEVTQTPSHQVTQMGQEVILRCVPISNHLYFYWYRQILGQKVEFLVSFYNNEISEKSEIFDDQFSVERPDGSNFTLKIRSTKLEDSAMYFCASTADRSQAFFGQGTRLTVV.

V usage is TRBV6-1 and J usage is TRBJ2-1, with TRBD1 as a possible D gene (5 bases). The CDR3 loop spans 14 amino acids. From germline, CDR1 is MNHNS and CDR2 SASEGT. Trimming removed 3 bases from V and 8 bases from J, with 14 bases in between. CDR3 nucleotides: TGTGCCAGCAGTGACGGAGACAGTAATGATGAGCAGTTCTTC. As protein: CASSDGDSNDEQFF.

CDR3 coding DNA: TGTGCCAGCAGCTATGAAGAGACCCAGTACTTC. Protein: CASSYEETQYF. The chain couples TRBV7-2 to TRBJ2-5; D remains ambiguous. Germline assignment: CDR1 SGHTA and CDR2 FQGNSA. V lost 4 bases to trimming and J lost 3 bases, with 3 bases between them. The CDR3 sequence is 11 residues long.

V usage is TRBV18 and J usage is TRBJ1-3; the D is unclear. Trimming pared 5 bases from V and 0 bases from J, leaving 11 bases between. CDR1 and CDR2 (germline): KGHSH, LQKENI. There are 15 residues in the CDR3. CDR3 amino acids: CASSLGVGSGNTIYF. CDR3 coding DNA: TGTGCCAGCTCATTGGGCGTGGGCTCTGGAAACACCATATATTTT.

This sequence joins TRBV7-9 and TRBJ2-3; tentative D call: TRBD1 (6 bases). The germline V and J ends were trimmed by 5 bases and 2 bases, with 26 bases remaining between them. The CDR3 spans 19 residues. The germline CDR1 and CDR2 sequences are SEHNR and FQNEAQ (reference sequence). The CDR3 DNA follows: TGTGCCAGCAGCACTACGCACCAGGGGCCCTACGATGACACAGATACGCAGTATTTT. Translating gives CASSTTHQGPYDDTDTQYF. The variable domain in full, completed from reference TRBV7-9 and TRBJ2-3, reads DTGVSQNPRHKITKRGQNVTFRCDPISEHNRLYWYRQTLGQGPEFLTYFQNEAQLEKSRLLSDRFSAERPKGSFSTLEIQRTEQGDSAMYLCASSTTHQGPYDDTDTQYFGPGTRLTVL.

This rearrangement joins TRBV5-1 to TRBJ2-7; the match to TRBD1 covers 7 bases. The V and J ends lost 0 bases and 3 bases, in that order; junction bases with no gene match: 3. The CDR3 runs 14 residues. CDR1 is SGHRS, CDR2 YFSETQ, per germline. CDR3 nucleotides: TGCGCCAGCAGCTTGGCCTCAGGGGGCTACGAGCAGTACTTC. It yields the protein CASSLASGGYEQYF.

This chain connects TRBV9 to TRBJ2-5; D gene unclear. Germline CDR1 is SGDLS and CDR2 is YYNGEE. V dropped 0 bases and J dropped 2 bases, with 11 bases sitting between them. There are 15 residues in the CDR3. CDR3 sequence: CASSVDTLGQETQYF. In DNA form, the CDR3 reads TGTGCCAGCAGCGTAGACACGCTGGGTCAAGAGACCCAGTACTTC.

The J gene is TRBJ1-2, the V gene TRBV6-5; unclear D gene. The CDR3 spans 15 residues. Germline-derived CDR1 and CDR2 are MNHEY and SVGAGI. Deletions cut 5 bases from V and 7 bases from J, with 20 bases between. The CDR3 sequence is CASSLNAPLPTGYTF. In DNA, the CDR3 is TGTGCCAGCAGTCTCAACGCGCCGTTACCGACTGGCTACACCTTC.

The rearrangement joins TRBV6-5 to TRBJ2-1, with D perhaps matching TRBD2 (6 bases). Trimming removed 2 bases at V and 12 bases at J, with 14 bases between. The V gene's germline CDR1 is MNHEY and CDR2 SVGAGI. The CDR3 length is 13 residues. CDR3 sequence reads: CASSYPGPGGQFF. For the CDR3, the DNA is TGTGCCAGCAGTTACCCGGGACCCGGGGGGCAGTTCTTC.

The chain recombines TRBV30 with TRBJ1-1; unclear D gene. CDR1 is GTSNPN and CDR2 is SVGIG in the germline V gene (reference sequence). Between the trimmed V and J ends, which lost 1 base and 6 bases, there was a span of 18 bases. This CDR3 contains 15 residues. DNA of the CDR3: TGTGCCTGGAGTGAGACGGTCAGATTACGGGCTGAAGCTTTCTTT. Encoded protein: CAWSETVRLRAEAFF. Looking up the rest from reference TRBV30 and TRBJ1-1 gives the full variable domain: SQTIHQWPATLVQPVGSPLSLECTVEGTSNPNLYWYRQAAGRGLQLLFYSVGIGQISSEVPQNLSASRPQDRQFILSSKKLLLSDSGFYLCAWSETVRLRAEAFFGQGTRLTVV.

The rearrangement uses TRBV19 and TRBJ1-1, with D possibly TRBD1 on 5 matching bases. Germline loops: CDR1 LNHDA, CDR2 SQIVND (reference sequence). The CDR3 sequence is 15 residues long. V dropped 6 bases and J dropped 0 bases, with 14 bases sitting between them. CDR3 DNA sequence: TGTGCCAGTAGGGCAGTTGGGACGGTGAACACTGAAGCTTTCTTT. Translation: CASRAVGTVNTEAFF. The full variable domain, with the rest looked up from reference TRBV19 and TRBJ1-1, is DGGITQSPKYLFRKEGQNVTLSCEQNLNHDAMYWYRQDPGQGLRLIYYSQIVNDFQKGDIAEGYSVSREKKESFPLTVTSAQKNPTAFYLCASRAVGTVNTEAFFGQGTRLTVV.

The gene calls are TRBV7-2 and TRBJ1-5; D is ambiguous. The germline V and J ends were trimmed by 5 bases and 0 bases, with 8 bases remaining between them. The CDR3 runs 14 residues. CDR1 and CDR2 (germline): SGHTA, FQGNSA. CDR3 residues: CASSQTASNQPQHF. CDR3 nucleotides: TGTGCCAGCAGCCAGACGGCTAGCAATCAGCCCCAGCATTTT.

V is TRBV4-1 and J is TRBJ2-7; 7 bases align to TRBD1. V shed 0 bases and J 3 bases; nucleotides not matched to a gene: 5. The CDR3 covers 15 residues. Per germline, CDR1 MGHRA and CDR2 YSYEKL. The CDR3 reads CASSQETGQSYEQYF. The CDR3 DNA sequence: TGCGCCAGCAGCCAAGAAACGGGACAGAGCTACGAGCAGTACTTC.

The chain carries TRBV29-1 and TRBJ1-3; D might be TRBD1 (5 bases). With 7 bases removed from V and 3 bases from J, the gap between germline ends came to 13 bases. The CDR3 has 13 amino acids. CDR1 is SQVTM, CDR2 ANQGSEA, per germline. The CDR3 nucleotides read TGCAGCGCCGACCCGGGGGGTGGAAACACCATATATTTT. Translated, it gives CSADPGGGNTIYF.

The chain combines TRBV12-5 with TRBJ1-2; no definite D call. The CDR3 sequence is 14 residues long. Germline lookup yields CDR1 LGHNT and CDR2 FRNRAP. With 2 bases removed from V and 4 bases from J, the gap between germline ends came to 11 bases. CDR3 coding DNA: TGTGCTAGTGGTTTGCCGGTTGCGCTCTATGGCTACACCTTC. It codes for CASGLPVALYGYTF.

The chain employs TRBV19 and TRBJ1-1, with TRBD1 matching over 10 bases. The germline V gene encodes CDR1 LNHDA and CDR2 SQIVND (reference sequence). The CDR3 loop spans 15 amino acids. V gave up 2 bases and J gave up 5 bases; unmatched junction bases: 5. CDR3 in amino acids: CASSIPGQGLTEAFF. The CDR3 nucleotides read TGTGCCAGTAGTATACCGGGACAGGGGCTAACTGAAGCTTTCTTT.